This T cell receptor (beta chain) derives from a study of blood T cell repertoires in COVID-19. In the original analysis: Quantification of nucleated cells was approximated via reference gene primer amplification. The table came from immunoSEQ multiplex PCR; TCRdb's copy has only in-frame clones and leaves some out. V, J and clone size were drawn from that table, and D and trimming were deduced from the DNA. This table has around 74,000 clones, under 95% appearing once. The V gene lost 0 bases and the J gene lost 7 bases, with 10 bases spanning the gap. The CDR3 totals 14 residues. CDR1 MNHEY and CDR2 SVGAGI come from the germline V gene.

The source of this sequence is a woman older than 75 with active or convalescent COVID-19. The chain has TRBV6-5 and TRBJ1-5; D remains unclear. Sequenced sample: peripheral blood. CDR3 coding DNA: TGTGCCAGCAGTTACTCGCAGGTTGGACAGCCCCAGCATTTT. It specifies CASSYSQVGQPQHF.